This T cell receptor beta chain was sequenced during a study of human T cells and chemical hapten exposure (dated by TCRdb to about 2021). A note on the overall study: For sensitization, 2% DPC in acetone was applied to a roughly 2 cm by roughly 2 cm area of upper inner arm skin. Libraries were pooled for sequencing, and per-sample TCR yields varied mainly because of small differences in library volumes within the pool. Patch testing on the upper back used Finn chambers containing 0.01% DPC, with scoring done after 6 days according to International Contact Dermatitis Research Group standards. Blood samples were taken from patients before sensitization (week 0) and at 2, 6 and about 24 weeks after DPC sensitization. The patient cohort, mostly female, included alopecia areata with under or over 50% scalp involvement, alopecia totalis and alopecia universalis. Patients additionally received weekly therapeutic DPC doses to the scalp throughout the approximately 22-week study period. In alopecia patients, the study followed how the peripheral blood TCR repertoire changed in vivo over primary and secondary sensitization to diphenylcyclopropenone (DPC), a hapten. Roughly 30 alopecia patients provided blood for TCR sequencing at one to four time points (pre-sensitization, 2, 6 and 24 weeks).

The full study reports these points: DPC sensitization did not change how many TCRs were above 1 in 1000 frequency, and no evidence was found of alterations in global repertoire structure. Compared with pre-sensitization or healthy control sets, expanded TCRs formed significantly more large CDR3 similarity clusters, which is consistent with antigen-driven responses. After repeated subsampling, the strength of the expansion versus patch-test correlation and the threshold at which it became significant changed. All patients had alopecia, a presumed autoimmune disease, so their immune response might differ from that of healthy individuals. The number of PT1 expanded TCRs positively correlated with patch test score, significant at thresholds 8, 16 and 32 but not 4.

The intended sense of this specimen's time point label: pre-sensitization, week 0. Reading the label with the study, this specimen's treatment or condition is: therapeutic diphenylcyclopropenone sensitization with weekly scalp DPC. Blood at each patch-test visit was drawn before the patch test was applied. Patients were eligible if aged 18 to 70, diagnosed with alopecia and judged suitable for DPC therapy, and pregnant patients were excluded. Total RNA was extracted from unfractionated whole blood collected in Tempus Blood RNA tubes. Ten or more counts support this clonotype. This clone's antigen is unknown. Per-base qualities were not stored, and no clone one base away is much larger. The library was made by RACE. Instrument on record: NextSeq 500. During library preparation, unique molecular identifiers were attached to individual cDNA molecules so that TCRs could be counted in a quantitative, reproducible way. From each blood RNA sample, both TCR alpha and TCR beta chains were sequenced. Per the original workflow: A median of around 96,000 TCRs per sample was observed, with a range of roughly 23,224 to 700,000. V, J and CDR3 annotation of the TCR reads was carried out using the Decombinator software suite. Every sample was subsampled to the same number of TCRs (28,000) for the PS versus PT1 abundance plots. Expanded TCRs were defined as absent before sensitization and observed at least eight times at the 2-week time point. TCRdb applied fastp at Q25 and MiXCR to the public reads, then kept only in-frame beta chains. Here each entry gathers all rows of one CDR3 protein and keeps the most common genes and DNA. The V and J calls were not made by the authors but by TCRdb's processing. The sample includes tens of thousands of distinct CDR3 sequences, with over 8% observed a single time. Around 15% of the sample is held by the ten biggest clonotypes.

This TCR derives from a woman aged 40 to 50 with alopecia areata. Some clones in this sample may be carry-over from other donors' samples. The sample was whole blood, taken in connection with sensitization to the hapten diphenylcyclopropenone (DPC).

The CDR3 corresponds to CASTLGTGELFF. Read as DNA, the sequence is TGTGCCAGCACCCTCGGAACCGGGGAGCTGTTTTTT. The chain uses TRBV12-3 or TRBV12-4 and TRBJ2-2; the D gene remains uncertain. The CDR3 runs 12 amino acids, cysteine and phenylalanine included. Here the CDR3 DNA is all that survives: 36 bases in frame from base 1. The V and J ends are trimmed by 7 bases and 5 bases, leaving 8 bases between them.